This entry features one T cell receptor beta chain sequence. What antigen it recognizes has not been identified. Base qualities were left out, and no much larger clone turns up one base away. The reads were generated on an Illumina MiSeq. TCRdb trimmed the raw reads at Q25, called clones with MiXCR and kept productive beta chains. Rows are unified per CDR3 protein, each entry keeping the most common DNA and genes. Counted in this sample were roughly 62,000 distinct CDR3 sequences; 62% of them appeared once. The top ten clones comprise approximately 2% of the sample. This sample stems from a study of type 1 regulatory T cells (dated by TCRdb to the early 2020s). Study-level background: An in vitro protocol by which a Tr1-enriched, alloantigen-specific CD4 T cell product named T-allo10 was generated was characterized in the study. T-allo10 was being tested clinically in patients with hematological malignancies who were undergoing allogeneic hematopoietic stem cell transplantation.

Paper-wide results and their limitations: Compared with non-Tr1 cells, Tr1 cells had a TCR repertoire that was more restricted, a finding the study read as clonal expansion induced by alloantigen.

CDR1 DFQATT and CDR2 SNEGSKA are derived from the germline V gene (reference sequence). V has 5 bases trimmed and J has 1 base trimmed; junction bases matching no gene number 7. The CDR3, cysteine through phenylalanine, is 15 amino acids long. Of the read, only the CDR3 DNA is kept; its 45 bases are in frame from base 1. The sample taken for sequencing was cultured non-Tr1 T cells, either the whole culture or a sorted T cell fraction (not recorded which). In the paper's terms, the cell subset or site label means: non-Tr1 population from the T-allo10 product. The chain is encoded by TRBV20-1 joined to TRBJ2-5; 10 central nucleotides agree with TRBD2. The source of this sequence is a human donor in good health. The DNA sequence is given as TGCAGTGCTGTCCAGACTAGCGGGCTCCAAGAGACCCAGTACTTC. This yields the protein CSAVQTSGLQETQYF.